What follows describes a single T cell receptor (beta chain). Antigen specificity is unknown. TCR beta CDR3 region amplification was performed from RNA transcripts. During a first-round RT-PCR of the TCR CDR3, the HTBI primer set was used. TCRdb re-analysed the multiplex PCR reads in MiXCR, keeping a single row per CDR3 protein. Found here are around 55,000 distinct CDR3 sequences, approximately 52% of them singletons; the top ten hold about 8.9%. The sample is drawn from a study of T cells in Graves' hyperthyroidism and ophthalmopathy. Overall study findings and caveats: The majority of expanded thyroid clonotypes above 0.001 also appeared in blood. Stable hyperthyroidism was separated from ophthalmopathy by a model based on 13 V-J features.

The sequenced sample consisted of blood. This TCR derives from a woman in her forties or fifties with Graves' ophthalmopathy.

The CDR3 sequence: CASSSVGDETQYF. The CDR3, as DNA: TGCGCCAGCAGCTCGGTAGGTGACGAGACCCAGTACTTC. The gene calls are TRBV5-1 and TRBJ2-5; no definite D call. Germline values: CDR1 SGHRS, CDR2 YFSETQ. V gave up 3 bases and J gave up 5 bases, with 11 bases separating them. The CDR3 runs 13 residues. The complete variable domain, with remaining parts taken from reference TRBV5-1 and TRBJ2-5, reads KAGVTQTPRYLIKTRGQQVTLSCSPISGHRSVSWYQQTPGQGLQFLFEYFSETQRNKGNFPGRFSGRQFSNSRSEMNVSTLELGDSALYLCASSSVGDETQYFGPGTRLLVL.